This section outlines one TCR beta chain sequence together with its context. As yet, its antigen is unknown. The data originate from a study of CD8 T cells in Susac syndrome. Whole-study findings and limits: Susac-specific public clones were found in total CD8+ and CD8+ TEMRA repertoires, numbering under 20 and five, respectively. CD8+ clonal expansion in Susac peaked in TEMRA cells and active patients.

cDNA came from approximately 0.5 to 1 ug RNA primed by random hexamers. Amplification of TCR beta CDR3 used immunoSEQ multiplex PCR across 54 Vbeta and 13 Jbeta. MiXCR was run by TCRdb on the immunoSEQ multiplex PCR reads, yielding one entry per CDR3 protein. The table lists more than 95,000 distinct CDR3 sequences, around 96% of them singletons. Trimming stripped 0 bases from V and 3 bases from J, with 10 bases between. This CDR3 spans 14 amino acids. Germline CDR1 reads SGDLS; CDR2 reads YYNGEE. The TCR sequence derives from a human donor with Susac syndrome. Sequenced material: CD8+ T cells from PBMCs. The chain links TRBV9 to TRBJ2-7; D gene unclear. The CDR3 sequence: CASSVGDRDYEQYF. CDR3 in DNA: TGTGCCAGCAGCGTAGGTGACCGAGACTACGAGCAGTACTTC.